Shown below are 2 T cell receptor beta chains from a single sample sequenced in a study of blood T cell repertoires in COVID-19. Some clones are missing from TCRdb's copy, which holds only in-frame ones; the method was immunoSEQ multiplex PCR. The table has fewer than 350,000 clones, around 86% seen once. The sequenced sample consisted of PBMCs or T cells enriched from blood (not recorded which). The receptors shown here come from a woman aged 35 to 49 with acute COVID-19.

This chain uses TRBV3-1 (or the pseudogene TRBV3-2) with TRBJ1-4, with 9 bases fitting TRBD1. Unmatched junction bases numbered 9, after V lost 0 bases and J lost 10 bases. The V gene's germline CDR1 is LGHDT and CDR2 YNNKEL (reference sequence). The CDR3 is 16 residues long. The CDR3 region is CASSQDLGTGLRKLFF. The CDR3 DNA reads as TGTGCCAGCAGCCAAGACCTCGGGACAGGGTTGCGAAAACTGTTTTTT.

The V call is TRBV10-3, the J call TRBJ1-4, with a weak D call TRBD1 (6 bases). The ends were cut back, 3 bases at V and 7 bases at J, with 9 bases in the middle. Germline values: CDR1 ENHRY, CDR2 SYGVKD. The CDR3 totals 13 residues. The CDR3 here is CAISDSGVEKLFF. The CDR3 nucleotides read TGTGCCATCAGTGATTCAGGGGTTGAAAAACTGTTTTTT.